This T cell receptor beta chain was sequenced during a study of blood T cell repertoires in COVID-19. Study summary: Samples representing acute and convalescent COVID-19 were sourced from the United States, Italy and Spain. Sources were T cells, B-cell-depleted T cells, or PBMCs; the material itself was cDNA or gDNA.

Original data processing: Estimates of nucleated cell counts were drawn from the amplification of reference gene primers. Produced via immunoSEQ multiplex PCR; TCRdb's table is partial and in-frame only. V and J calls and clone size are as listed in that table; D and trimming were resolved from the DNA. The data show some 250,000 clones, roughly 80% seen once. In germline, CDR1 is SGHVS, CDR2 FNYEAQ. CDR3 size: 17 residues. The J segment lost 2 bases and the V segment lost 5 bases, leaving 5 bases of the junction unmatched. This clone was counted a single time. The V and J genes are TRBV7-6 and TRBJ2-6, with 11 bases fitting TRBD1. The origin of this receptor is a young woman with acute or convalescent COVID-19. What was sequenced was peripheral blood. CDR3 bases: TGTGCCAGCAGCCCCGGGACAGGGGGACCTGGGGCCAACGTCCTGACTTTC. This codes for CASSPGTGGPGANVLTF.